This T cell receptor (beta chain) is from a study of shared clonotypes between healthy human individuals. Study-wide results and limits: Several donors had roughly 5% of their naive CD4 clonotypes in common. Memory subsets had estimated richness that was generally smaller than that of naive subsets.

Comment on this clone: Its antigen is unidentified.

TCRdb's copy holds only in-frame clones and misses some; the assay was immunoSEQ multiplex PCR. The top ten hold roughly 0.13% of the sample, which has about 2 million clones, 90% to 95% seen once. The CDR3 loop spans 18 amino acids. Germline V gene data show CDR1 as SGHNT and CDR2 as YYREEE (reference sequence). Trimming removed 0 bases from V and 5 bases from J; junction bases left unmatched: 13. The chain carries TRBV5-4 and TRBJ1-2, with 10 positions matching TRBD1. This TCR was sampled from a man between 18 and 29 years old in good health. Sequencing was performed on naive CD4+ T cells sorted from blood. Subset denoted: CD45RA+ positively selected. The CDR3 nucleotides read TGTGCCAGCAGCTTGGAAGGATACGGGACAGGGGCCCGTTATGGCTACACCTTC. Translating gives CASSLEGYGTGARYGYTF.